The 13 T cell receptor beta chains below all came from one sample that was sequenced in a study of a mutant IDH1 vaccine in newly diagnosed glioma. These receptors have no identified antigens. The assay was immunoSEQ multiplex PCR, and TCRdb's table has in-frame clones only and misses some. The table has tens of thousands of clones, 80% to 85% seen once. The time point denotes: week 35, safety follow-up. Vaccination comprised doses that each held 300 ug of mutant IDH1 20-mer peptide, plus topical imiquimod. Here the sequenced sample was PBMCs, taken from a glioma patient whose treatment included an IDH1 peptide vaccine. All receptors come from a man aged 18 to 30 with glioma.

This sequence joins TRBV19 and TRBJ1-2, with D perhaps TRBD1 (5 bases). The germline V gene encodes CDR1 LNHDA and CDR2 SQIVND (reference sequence). The CDR3 contains 13 residues. V was clipped by 7 bases and J by 8 bases, with 17 bases between them. The CDR3, as DNA: TGTGCCAGTATCTGGGCAGGGCTGGGGGGCTACACCTTC. Residues: CASIWAGLGGYTF.

This clone was detected only a few times. The chain employs TRBV15 and TRBJ1-1, with unresolved D. The germline V gene has CDR1 LNHNV and CDR2 YYDKDF (reference sequence). This CDR3 contains 11 residues. V was clipped by 7 bases and J by 4 bases, with 7 bases between them. CDR3 nucleotide sequence: TGTGCCACCATTAGCGGCACTGAAGCTTTCTTT. Its protein product is CATISGTEAFF.

This rearrangement joins TRBV9 to TRBJ2-7; 7 bases agree with TRBD2. The V gene's germline CDR1 is SGDLS and CDR2 YYNGEE. Trimming at V came to 2 bases and at J to 6 bases, leaving 5 bases not matched to a gene. CDR3 size: 13 residues. The CDR3 region has the DNA TGTGCCAGCAGCGTCCCCGGCGGGGGCGAGCAGTACTTC. Translating it yields CASSVPGGGEQYF.

The chain carries TRBV12-5 and TRBJ1-2; D not certain. V was trimmed by 3 bases and J by 4 bases, leaving 6 bases between them. The CDR3 loop spans 12 amino acids. Germline-derived CDR1 and CDR2 are LGHNT and FRNRAP. The CDR3 DNA reads as TGTGCTAGTGGTTTCGGAGGCTATGGCTACACCTTC. Amino acids: CASGFGGYGYTF.

The V and J genes are TRBV7-9 and TRBJ2-3; 10 bases map to TRBD2. V trimming: 6 bases; J trimming: 4 bases; junction bases outside the gene matches: 7. CDR1 SEHNR and CDR2 FQNEAQ come from the germline V gene (reference sequence). CDR3 length: 15 amino acids. The CDR3 DNA follows: TGTGCCAGCAGTACGAGCGGGAGGGTTGCAGATACGCAGTATTTT. This gives the protein CASSTSGRVADTQYF.

The J gene is TRBJ2-7, the V gene TRBV9; D is perhaps TRBD1 or TRBD2 (5 bases each). V lost 3 bases and J lost 0, with 10 bases in between. The germline V gene encodes CDR1 SGDLS and CDR2 YYNGEE. The CDR3 has 14 amino acids. The CDR3, as DNA: TGTGCCAGCAGCGCCGGGGCCAGCTCCTACGAGCAGTACTTC. This encodes CASSAGASSYEQYF.

A single count supports this clone. The CDR3 loop is CASSLTGGTEAFF. In nucleotides, the CDR3 is TGTGCCAGCAGCCTCACGGGCGGCACTGAAGCTTTCTTT. The gene calls are TRBV7-6 and TRBJ1-1; no clear D. Germline CDR1 reads SGHVS; CDR2 reads FNYEAQ. The CDR3 is made up of 13 amino acids. The V end lost 5 bases, the J end lost 4 bases, and 11 bases lay between the germline ends.

Note on this clone: This CDR3 is also generated by other DNA sequences in the sample. This rearrangement joins TRBV27 to TRBJ2-7; a possible D gene is TRBD2 (5 bases). Germline assignment: CDR1 MNHEY and CDR2 SMNVEV (reference sequence). This CDR3 has 13 residues. The V and J ends lost 2 bases and 2 bases respectively, with 7 bases between them. CDR3 region: CASSLGGPYEQYF. The CDR3, as DNA: TGTGCCAGCAGTTTAGGAGGACCCTACGAGCAGTACTTC.

V gene TRBV14 combines with J gene TRBJ1-1; no definite D call. Germline CDR1 SGHDN, CDR2 FVKESK. V dropped 4 bases and J dropped 4 bases, with 10 bases sitting between them. The CDR3 is made up of 13 amino acids. CDR3 in amino acids: CASSLVKGTEAFF. CDR3 nucleotides: TGTGCCAGCAGCCTCGTTAAGGGCACTGAAGCTTTCTTT.

The chain has TRBV29-1 and TRBJ2-7; D possibly corresponds to TRBD1 (5 bases). V shed 6 bases and J shed 4 bases, with 22 bases lying between them. Germline CDR1 is SQVTM and CDR2 is ANQGSEA. The CDR3 contains 15 residues. The CDR3 DNA follows: TGCAGCGTAAATACAGGTTTTGGGTTAGGGTACGAGCAGTACTTC. This sequence encodes CSVNTGFGLGYEQYF.

The sample holds a few counts of this clone. Other nucleotide sequences in the sample specify the same CDR3. V and J are TRBV9 and TRBJ2-1; 10 positions match TRBD1. This CDR3 region has 15 residues. J lost 4 bases, V lost 2 bases, and 3 bases had no gene match. The V gene's germline CDR1 is SGDLS and CDR2 YYNGEE. This chain's CDR3 is CASSVGTGAYNEQFF. Here the CDR3 DNA reads TGTGCCAGCAGCGTCGGGACAGGGGCGTACAATGAGCAGTTCTTC.

In DNA form, the CDR3 reads TGTGCCAGCAGTGATTACGGACAGCTCGAGCAGTACTTC. As protein: CASSDYGQLEQYF. The rearrangement links TRBV27 to TRBJ2-7; a possible D gene is TRBD1 (6 bases). Trimming left V 5 bases short and J 6 bases short, with 14 bases between. CDR3 length: 13 amino acids. CDR1 and CDR2 (germline): MNHEY, SMNVEV (reference sequence).

V is TRBV6-6 and J is TRBJ1-5; D is perhaps TRBD1 (6 bases). Germline assignment: CDR1 MNHNY and CDR2 SVGAGI (reference sequence). CDR3 length: 14 residues. Between the trimmed V and J ends, which lost 5 bases and 2 bases, there was a span of 10 bases. The CDR3 protein is CASSTQGGNQPQHF. The CDR3 bases are TGTGCCAGCAGTACACAGGGAGGCAATCAGCCCCAGCATTTT.